The 21 T cell receptor beta chains given below trace back to one sample, sequenced in a study of Ad26.COV2.S vaccination and SARS-CoV-2 variants. TCRdb keeps only in-frame clones here, not all; method: immunoSEQ multiplex PCR. The sample has about 350,000 clones, around nine tenths seen once. Indicated treatment: around 19 received Ad26.COV2.S at low or high dose, single or two shots; roughly five received placebo; per-sample allocation not given. Day 63 after the first vaccine or placebo injection was the time point for sampling. Material: peripheral blood, obtained in a trial of Ad26.COV2.S vaccine versus placebo. Receptors originate from a person between 18 and 65 years old who received the Ad26.COV2.S COVID-19 vaccine or a placebo.

The chain employs TRBV21-1 and TRBJ1-5; the D call in the table, TRBD1, was not verified against the DNA. TRBV21-1 is labeled a pseudogene. CDR3 length: 11 amino acids. The CDR3 DNA follows: TGTGCTGGCCATAGCAATCAGCCCCAGCATTTT. This encodes CAGHSNQPQHF.

The chain employs TRBV4-2 and TRBJ2-5; 15 positions match TRBD2. V was clipped by 4 bases and J by 5 bases; unmatched bases: 11. The CDR3 runs 18 residues. Looked up from germline, CDR1 is LGHNA and CDR2 is YNFKEQ. CDR3 residues: CASSRGGTSGRPWETQYF. As DNA, the CDR3 is TGTGCCAGCAGCCGCGGAGGGACTAGCGGGAGGCCGTGGGAGACCCAGTACTTC.

The gene calls are TRBV7-8 and TRBJ2-3; tentative D call: TRBD1 (5 bases). The germline V and J ends were trimmed by 5 bases and 14 bases, with 23 bases remaining between them. CDR1 and CDR2 (germline): SGHVS, FQNEAQ. This CDR3 contains 14 residues. DNA for the CDR3: TGTGCCAGCAGCGACGACAGTTCCTTGGTCCCACTGTATTTT. This translates into CASSDDSSLVPLYF.

The V and J genes are TRBV6-2 or TRBV6-3 and TRBJ1-2; possible D gene TRBD1, 5 bases. This CDR3 has 14 amino acids. Germline CDR1 is MNHEY and CDR2 is SVGEGT. Trimming pared 1 base from V and 4 bases from J, leaving 10 bases between. CDR3 DNA: TGTGCCAGCAGTTACTATAAGGGGCGCTATGGCTACACCTTC. Residues: CASSYYKGRYGYTF.

V and J are TRBV7-2 and TRBJ2-3; 7 bases agree with TRBD2. The germline gives CDR1 SGHTA, CDR2 FQGNSA. There are 15 residues in the CDR3. The trim removed 4 bases at V and 3 bases at J, leaving 7 bases unmatched. The CDR3 bases are TGTGCCAGCAGCTCTAGCGTGGGGGGGACAGATACGCAGTATTTT. This encodes CASSSSVGGTDTQYF.

CDR3 sequence: CATAWSPRVGTTYNEQFF. DNA for the CDR3: TGTGCCACCGCTTGGTCCCCCAGGGTAGGGACCACCTACAATGAGCAGTTCTTC. The chain combines TRBV24-1 with TRBJ2-1; D possibly matches TRBD1 or TRBD2 (5 bases each). The CDR3 extends over 18 amino acids. CDR1 and CDR2 (germline): KGHDR, SFDVKD. Trimming cost V 9 bases and J 2 bases, with 25 bases left between them.

The chain combines TRBV24-1 with TRBJ2-2; D remains ambiguous. Trimming pared 0 bases from V and 4 bases from J, leaving 2 bases between. Germline-derived CDR1 and CDR2 are KGHDR and SFDVKD. This CDR3 comprises 13 residues. The CDR3 sequence: CATSDLRTGELFF. In DNA, the CDR3 is TGTGCCACCAGTGATTTGCGCACCGGGGAGCTGTTTTTT.

The chain combines TRBV5-4 with TRBJ1-1, with D tentatively TRBD1 (5 bases). From germline, CDR1 is SGHNT and CDR2 YYREEE (reference sequence). Between the trimmed V and J ends, which lost 0 bases and 1 base, there was a span of 7 bases. This CDR3 comprises 14 residues. CDR3 sequence reads: CASSLAGPNTEAFF. CDR3 sequence (DNA): TGTGCCAGCAGCTTGGCAGGGCCGAACACTGAAGCTTTCTTT.

V and J are TRBV3-1 (or the pseudogene TRBV3-2) and TRBJ2-5; the D is unclear. CDR3 length equals 13 residues. The germline V gene has CDR1 LGHDT and CDR2 YNNKEL (reference sequence). V was pared by 3 bases and J by 4 bases, with 9 bases between. This CDR3 is CASSQGKLETQYF. In nucleotides, the CDR3 is TGTGCCAGCAGCCAGGGGAAACTAGAGACCCAGTACTTC.

The CDR3 DNA reads TGTGCCAGCAGTTTATCAGGGAATGGCTACACCTTC. This encodes CASSLSGNGYTF. The chain carries TRBV27 and TRBJ1-2; D remains ambiguous. Per the germline V gene, CDR1 is MNHEY and CDR2 is SMNVEV (reference sequence). The CDR3 consists of 12 residues. V was clipped by 0 bases and J by 6 bases, with 5 bases between them.

The chain has TRBV9 and TRBJ2-1, with D maybe TRBD2 (6 bases). The CDR3 is 16 amino acids. CDR1 is SGDLS, CDR2 YYNGEE, per germline. Trimming shortened V by 0 bases and J by 4 bases, and 14 bases separated the two germline ends. The CDR3 bases are TGTGCCAGCAGCGTAGAGGGTAGCGGTTGGTACAATGAGCAGTTCTTC. This sequence encodes CASSVEGSGWYNEQFF.

The chain joins TRBV30 to TRBJ1-6; 9 bases agree with TRBD1. Trimming took 2 bases from V and 10 from J; bases not matched to a gene: 18. This CDR3 region has 18 residues. In germline, CDR1 is GTSNPN, CDR2 SVGIG (reference sequence). The CDR3 region is CAWSTRDRANRVRSPLHF. The CDR3 region has the DNA TGTGCCTGGAGTACTAGGGACAGGGCGAATCGGGTGAGGTCACCCCTCCACTTT.

The genes are TRBV6-5 and TRBJ2-1; D is possibly TRBD1 (5 bases). This CDR3 contains 15 residues. The V end was cut by 2 bases, the J end by 5 bases, with 13 bases between. Per germline, CDR1 MNHEY and CDR2 SVGAGI. The CDR3 DNA is TGTGCCAGCAGTTACATTGGTAGGGGCCACAATGAGCAGTTCTTC. Translating gives CASSYIGRGHNEQFF.

This chain uses TRBV4-3 with TRBJ1-1, with D hard to call. The CDR3 extends over 15 amino acids. With 0 bases removed from V and 4 bases from J, the gap between germline ends came to 12 bases. Germline-derived CDR1 and CDR2 are LGHNA and YSLEER. The CDR3, as DNA: TGCGCCAGCAGCCAAGATATTCGGGCGCCCACTGAAGCTTTCTTT. Translated, it gives CASSQDIRAPTEAFF.

CDR3: CASSLSGQGVEKLFF. The DNA of the CDR3 is TGCGCCAGCAGCTTGTCCGGACAGGGAGTGGAAAAACTGTTTTTT. The chain joins TRBV5-1 to TRBJ1-4; 8 nucleotides align to TRBD1. V gave up 1 base and J gave up 8 bases; unmatched junction bases: 7. The CDR3 runs 15 residues. Per germline, CDR1 SGHRS and CDR2 YFSETQ.

V gene TRBV5-1 combines with J gene TRBJ2-3; D is unresolved. Trimming shortened V by 3 bases and J by 4 bases, and 12 bases separated the two germline ends. The germline gives CDR1 SGHRS, CDR2 YFSETQ. The CDR3 runs to 14 residues. Here the CDR3 DNA reads TGCGCCAGCAGCTACCTCAAAAATTCAGATACGCAGTATTTT. This sequence encodes CASSYLKNSDTQYF.

The rearrangement uses TRBV4-1 and TRBJ2-7; D not certain. Germline CDR1 is MGHRA and CDR2 is YSYEKL. V lost 0 bases and J 5 bases, leaving 14 bases between the germline ends. This CDR3 comprises 15 residues. This chain's CDR3 is CASSQDFAPLDEQYF. The CDR3, as DNA: TGCGCCAGCAGCCAAGATTTCGCCCCTCTTGACGAGCAGTACTTC.

This chain connects TRBV6-5 to TRBJ1-1; no clear D. Trimming left V 0 bases short and J 4 bases short, with 9 bases between. The germline V gene has CDR1 MNHEY and CDR2 SVGAGI. The CDR3 runs to 14 residues. The CDR3 is CASSYSNRFTEAFF. The CDR3 DNA is TGTGCCAGCAGTTACTCGAATCGATTCACTGAAGCTTTCTTT.

This clone was observed a single time. The chain links TRBV18 to TRBJ2-4; a weak D match, TRBD2 (6 bases). Germline V gives CDR1 KGHSH, CDR2 LQKENI. The length of the CDR3 is 16 residues. Deletions cut 0 bases from V and 0 bases from J, with 9 bases between. CDR3 sequence (DNA): TGTGCCAGCTCACCACCAGTAGCGGTAGCCAAAAACATTCAGTACTTC. Protein product: CASSPPVAVAKNIQYF.

This chain links TRBV7-2 with TRBJ1-5; D call uncertain. V dropped 1 base and J dropped 3 bases, with 7 bases sitting between them. Germline loops: CDR1 SGHTA, CDR2 FQGNSA. The CDR3 consists of 14 residues. CDR3 loop: CASSLGEANQPQHF. The CDR3 coding sequence is TGTGCCAGCAGCTTAGGGGAGGCCAATCAGCCCCAGCATTTT.

The chain has TRBV6-2 or TRBV6-3 and TRBJ2-7, with D possibly being TRBD2 (5 bases). Trimming left V 4 bases short and J 6 bases short, with 13 bases between. The V gene's germline CDR1 is MNHEY and CDR2 SVGEGT. This CDR3 has 13 residues. CDR3 DNA sequence: TGTGCCAGCAGTTCCGGACGGGCGGGCGAGCAGTACTTC. Encoded protein: CASSSGRAGEQYF.